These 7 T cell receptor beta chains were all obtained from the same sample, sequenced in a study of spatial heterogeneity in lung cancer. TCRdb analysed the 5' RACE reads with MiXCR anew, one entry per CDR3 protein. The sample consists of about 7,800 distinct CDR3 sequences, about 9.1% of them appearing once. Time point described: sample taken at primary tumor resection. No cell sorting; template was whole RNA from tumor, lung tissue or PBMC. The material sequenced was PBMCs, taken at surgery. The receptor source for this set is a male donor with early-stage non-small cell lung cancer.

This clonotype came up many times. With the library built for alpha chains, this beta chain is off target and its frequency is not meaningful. The CDR3 DNA follows: TGTGCCAGCAGCTGGGACGGGAAATCTGGGGCCAACGTCCTGACTTTC. Translated, it gives CASSWDGKSGANVLTF. The chain joins TRBV11-1 to TRBJ2-6, with D perhaps TRBD1 or TRBD2 (5 bases each). This CDR3 has 16 amino acids. The V gene lost 4 bases and the J gene lost 1 base, with 11 bases spanning the gap. The germline CDR1 and CDR2 sequences are SGHAT and FQDESV (reference sequence).

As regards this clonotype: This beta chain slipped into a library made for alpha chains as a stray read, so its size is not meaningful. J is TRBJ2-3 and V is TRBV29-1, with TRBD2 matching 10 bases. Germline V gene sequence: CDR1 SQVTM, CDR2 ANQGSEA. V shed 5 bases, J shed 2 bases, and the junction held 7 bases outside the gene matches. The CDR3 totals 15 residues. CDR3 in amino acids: CSVWGLANPTDTQYF. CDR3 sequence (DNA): TGCAGCGTTTGGGGACTAGCGAACCCCACAGATACGCAGTATTTT.

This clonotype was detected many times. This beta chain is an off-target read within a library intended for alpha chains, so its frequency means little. CDR3 nucleotide sequence: TGTGCCAGTAGTATGGTCCTCCGGGACAGGGGGCATCAGCCCCAGCATTTT. Its protein product is CASSMVLRDRGHQPQHF. The chain carries TRBV19 and TRBJ1-5, with 12 bases fitting TRBD1. The germline CDR1 and CDR2 sequences are LNHDA and SQIVND (reference sequence). The CDR3 is 17 residues long. The V gene end was trimmed by 3 bases and the J gene end by 5 bases; junction bases not matched to a gene: 8. Together with reference TRBV19 and TRBJ1-5, the CDR3 gives the full variable domain: DGGITQSPKYLFRKEGQNVTLSCEQNLNHDAMYWYRQDPGQGLRLIYYSQIVNDFQKGDIAEGYSVSREKKESFPLTVTSAQKNPTAFYLCASSMVLRDRGHQPQHFGDGTRLSIL.

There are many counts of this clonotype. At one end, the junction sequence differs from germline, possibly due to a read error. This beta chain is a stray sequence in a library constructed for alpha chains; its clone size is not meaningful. CDR3: CASSLAGDLNTGELFF. The DNA of the CDR3 is TGTGCCAGCAGCCTAGCGGGAGACTTGAACACCGGGGAGCTGTTTTTT. This rearrangement joins TRBV7-2 to TRBJ2-2, with 10 bases aligning to TRBD2. This CDR3 is built from 16 residues. Germline assignment: CDR1 SGHTA and CDR2 FQGNSA.

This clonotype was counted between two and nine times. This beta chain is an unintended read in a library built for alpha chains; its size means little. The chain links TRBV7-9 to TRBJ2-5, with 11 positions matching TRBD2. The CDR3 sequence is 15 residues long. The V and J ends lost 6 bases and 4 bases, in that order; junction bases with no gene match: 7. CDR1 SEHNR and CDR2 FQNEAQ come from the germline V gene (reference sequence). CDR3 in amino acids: CASSPLAGGGETQYF. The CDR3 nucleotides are TGTGCCAGCAGTCCGCTAGCGGGAGGCGGAGAGACCCAGTACTTC.

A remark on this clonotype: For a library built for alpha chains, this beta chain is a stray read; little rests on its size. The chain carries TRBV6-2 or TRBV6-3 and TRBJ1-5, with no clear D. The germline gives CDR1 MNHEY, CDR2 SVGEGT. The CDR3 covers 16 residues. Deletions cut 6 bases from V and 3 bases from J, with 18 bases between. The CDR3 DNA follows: TGTGCCAGCAGCGCCCCGAACACCCCTTACAATCAGCCCCAGCATTTT. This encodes CASSAPNTPYNQPQHF.

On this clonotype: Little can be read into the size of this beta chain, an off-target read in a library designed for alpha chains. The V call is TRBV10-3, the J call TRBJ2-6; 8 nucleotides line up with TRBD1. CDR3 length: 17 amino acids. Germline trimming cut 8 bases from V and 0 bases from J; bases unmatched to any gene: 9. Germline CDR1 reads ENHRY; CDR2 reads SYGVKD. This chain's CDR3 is CAIGSGTGLSGANVLTF. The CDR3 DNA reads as TGTGCCATCGGTTCCGGGACAGGCCTCTCTGGGGCCAACGTCCTGACTTTC.